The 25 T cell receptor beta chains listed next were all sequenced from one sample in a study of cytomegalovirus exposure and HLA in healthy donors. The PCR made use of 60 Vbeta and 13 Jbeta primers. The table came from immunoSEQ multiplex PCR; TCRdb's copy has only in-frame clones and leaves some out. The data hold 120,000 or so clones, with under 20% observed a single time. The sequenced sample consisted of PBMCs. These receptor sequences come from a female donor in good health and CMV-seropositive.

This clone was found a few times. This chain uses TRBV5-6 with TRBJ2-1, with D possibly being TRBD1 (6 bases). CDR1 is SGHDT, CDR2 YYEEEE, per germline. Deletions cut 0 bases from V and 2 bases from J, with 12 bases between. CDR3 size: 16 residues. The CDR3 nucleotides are TGTGCCAGCAGCTTGGAAGTACAGGGCGCCTACAATGAGCAGTTCTTC. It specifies CASSLEVQGAYNEQFF.

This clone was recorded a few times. The DNA for the CDR3 is TGCGCCAGCAGCCAAACCGTTTCTTCGGGGGGTTGGACTGAAGCTTTCTTT. It is translated as CASSQTVSSGGWTEAFF. The rearrangement joins TRBV4-3 to TRBJ1-1, with D maybe TRBD1 (5 bases). The CDR3 is 17 residues long. The V and J ends lost 2 bases and 5 bases respectively, with 21 bases between them. Germline CDR1 and CDR2: LGHNA and YSLEER.

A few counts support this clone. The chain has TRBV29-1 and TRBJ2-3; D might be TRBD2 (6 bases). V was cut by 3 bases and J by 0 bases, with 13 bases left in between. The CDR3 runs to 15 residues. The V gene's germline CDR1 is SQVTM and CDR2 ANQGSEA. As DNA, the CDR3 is TGCAGCGTTGAGGGTGGGGGGACTAGCACAGATACGCAGTATTTT. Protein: CSVEGGGTSTDTQYF.

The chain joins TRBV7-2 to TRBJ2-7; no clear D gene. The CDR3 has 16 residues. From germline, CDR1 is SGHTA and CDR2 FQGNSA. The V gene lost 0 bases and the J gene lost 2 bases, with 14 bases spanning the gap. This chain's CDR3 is CASSLARRLLTYEQYF. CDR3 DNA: TGTGCCAGCAGCTTAGCGAGGAGATTGTTAACCTACGAGCAGTACTTC.

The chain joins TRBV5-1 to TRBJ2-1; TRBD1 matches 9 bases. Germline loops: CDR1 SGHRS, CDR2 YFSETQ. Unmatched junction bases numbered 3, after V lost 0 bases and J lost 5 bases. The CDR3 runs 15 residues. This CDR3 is CASSLGTGVDNEQFF. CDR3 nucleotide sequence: TGCGCCAGCAGCTTGGGGACAGGGGTCGACAATGAGCAGTTCTTC.

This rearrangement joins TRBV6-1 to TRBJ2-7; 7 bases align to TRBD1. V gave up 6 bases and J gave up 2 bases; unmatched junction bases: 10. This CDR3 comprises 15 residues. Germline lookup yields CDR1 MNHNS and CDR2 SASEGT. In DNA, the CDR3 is TGTGCCAGCAGAGGGGGACAGTTATTTGCCTACGAGCAGTACTTC. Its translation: CASRGGQLFAYEQYF.

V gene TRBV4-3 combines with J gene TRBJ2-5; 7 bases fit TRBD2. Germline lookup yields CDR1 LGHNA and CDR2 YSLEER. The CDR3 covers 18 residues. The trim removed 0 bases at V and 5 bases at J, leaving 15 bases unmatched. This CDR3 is CASSQETGASGLWETQYF. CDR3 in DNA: TGCGCCAGCAGCCAAGAGACCGGGGCTAGCGGCCTGTGGGAGACCCAGTACTTC.

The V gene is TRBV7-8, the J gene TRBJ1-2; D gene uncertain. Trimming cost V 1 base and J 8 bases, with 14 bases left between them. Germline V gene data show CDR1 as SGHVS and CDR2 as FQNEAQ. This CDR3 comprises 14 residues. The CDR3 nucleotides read TGTGCCAGCAGCTTAGTAATGGAAGAGGCGGGCTACACCTTC. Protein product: CASSLVMEEAGYTF.

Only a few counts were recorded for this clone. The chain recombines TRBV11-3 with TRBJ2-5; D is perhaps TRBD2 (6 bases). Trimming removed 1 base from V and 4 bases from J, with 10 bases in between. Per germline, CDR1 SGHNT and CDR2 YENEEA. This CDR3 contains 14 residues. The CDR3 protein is CASSLGYGGETQYF. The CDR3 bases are TGTGCCAGCAGCTTAGGATACGGGGGAGAGACCCAGTACTTC.

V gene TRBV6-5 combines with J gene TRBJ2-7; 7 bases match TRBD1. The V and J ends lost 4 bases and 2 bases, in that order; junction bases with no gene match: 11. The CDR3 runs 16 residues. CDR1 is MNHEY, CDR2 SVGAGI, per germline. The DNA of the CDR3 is TGTGCCAGCAGTTGGGCAGGGGGATCCCCTGCCTACGAGCAGTACTTC. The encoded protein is CASSWAGGSPAYEQYF.

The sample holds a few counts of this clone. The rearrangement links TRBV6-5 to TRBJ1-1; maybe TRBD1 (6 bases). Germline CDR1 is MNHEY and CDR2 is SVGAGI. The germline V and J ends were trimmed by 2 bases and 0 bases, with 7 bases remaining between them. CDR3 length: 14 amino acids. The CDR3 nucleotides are TGTGCCAGCAGTTACAGGGGGATGAACACTGAAGCTTTCTTT. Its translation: CASSYRGMNTEAFF.

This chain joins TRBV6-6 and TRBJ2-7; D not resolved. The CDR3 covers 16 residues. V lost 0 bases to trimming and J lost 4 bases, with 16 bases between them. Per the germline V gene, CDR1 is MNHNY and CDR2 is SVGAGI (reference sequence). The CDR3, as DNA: TGTGCCAGCAGTTACTCCATCGGCTTCGGGTCGTACGAGCAGTACTTC. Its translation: CASSYSIGFGSYEQYF.

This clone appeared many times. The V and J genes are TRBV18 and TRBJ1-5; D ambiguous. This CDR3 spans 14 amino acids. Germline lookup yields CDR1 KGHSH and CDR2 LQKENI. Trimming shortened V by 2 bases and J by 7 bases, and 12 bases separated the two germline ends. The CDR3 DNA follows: TGTGCCAGCTCACCAGTGACAAGTGGGCAGCCCCAGCATTTT. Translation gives CASSPVTSGQPQHF.

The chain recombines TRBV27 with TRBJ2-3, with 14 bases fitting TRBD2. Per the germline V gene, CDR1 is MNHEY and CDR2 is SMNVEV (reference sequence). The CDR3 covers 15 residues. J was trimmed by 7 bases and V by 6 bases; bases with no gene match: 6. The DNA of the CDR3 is TGTGCCAGCAGGTCCGGGACTAGCGGGAGATATACGCAGTATTTT. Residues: CASRSGTSGRYTQYF.

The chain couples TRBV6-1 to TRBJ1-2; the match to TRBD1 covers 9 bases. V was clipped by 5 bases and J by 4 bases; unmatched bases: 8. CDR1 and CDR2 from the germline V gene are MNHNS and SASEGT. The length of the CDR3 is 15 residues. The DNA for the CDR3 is TGTGCCAGCAGTCCCCACAGGGGGCGCGCCTATGGCTACACCTTC. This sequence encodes CASSPHRGRAYGYTF.

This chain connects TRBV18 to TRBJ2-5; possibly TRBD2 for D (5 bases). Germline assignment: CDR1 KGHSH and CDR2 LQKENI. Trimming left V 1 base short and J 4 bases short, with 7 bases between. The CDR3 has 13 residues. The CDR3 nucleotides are TGTGCCAGCTCACCACTTGAGGGAGAGACCCAGTACTTC. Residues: CASSPLEGETQYF. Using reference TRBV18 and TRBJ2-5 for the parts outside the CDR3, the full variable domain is NAGVMQNPRHLVRRRGQEARLRCSPMKGHSHVYWYRQLPEEGLKFMVYLQKENIIDESGMPKERFSAEFPKEGPSILRIQQVVRGDSAAYFCASSPLEGETQYFGPGTRLLVL.

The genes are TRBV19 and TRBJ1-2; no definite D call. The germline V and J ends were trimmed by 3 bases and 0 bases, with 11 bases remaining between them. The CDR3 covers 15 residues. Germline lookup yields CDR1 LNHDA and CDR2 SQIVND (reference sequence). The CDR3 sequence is CASSITRGANYGYTF. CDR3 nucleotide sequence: TGTGCCAGTAGTATCACGCGGGGAGCTAACTATGGCTACACCTTC. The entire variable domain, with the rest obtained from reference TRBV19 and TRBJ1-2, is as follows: DGGITQSPKYLFRKEGQNVTLSCEQNLNHDAMYWYRQDPGQGLRLIYYSQIVNDFQKGDIAEGYSVSREKKESFPLTVTSAQKNPTAFYLCASSITRGANYGYTFGSGTRLTVV.

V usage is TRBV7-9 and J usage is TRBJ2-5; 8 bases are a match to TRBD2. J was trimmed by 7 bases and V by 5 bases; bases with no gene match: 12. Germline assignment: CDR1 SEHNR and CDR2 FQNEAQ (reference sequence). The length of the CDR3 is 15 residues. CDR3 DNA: TGTGCCAGCAGCCCAATTAATAGCGGGGACGGGACCCAGTACTTC. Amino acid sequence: CASSPINSGDGTQYF.

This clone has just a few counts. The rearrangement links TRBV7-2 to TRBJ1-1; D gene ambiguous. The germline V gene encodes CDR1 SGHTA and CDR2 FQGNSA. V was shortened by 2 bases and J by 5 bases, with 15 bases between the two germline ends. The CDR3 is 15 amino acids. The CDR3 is CASSLRTPRGTEAFF. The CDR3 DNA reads TGTGCCAGCAGCTTACGCACCCCTCGGGGTACTGAAGCTTTCTTT.

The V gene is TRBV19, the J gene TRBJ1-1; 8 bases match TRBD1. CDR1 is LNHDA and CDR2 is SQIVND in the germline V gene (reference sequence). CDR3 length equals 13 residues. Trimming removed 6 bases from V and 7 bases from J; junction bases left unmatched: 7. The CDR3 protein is CASSQGAWGEAFF. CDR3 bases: TGTGCCAGTAGCCAGGGGGCTTGGGGTGAAGCTTTCTTT.

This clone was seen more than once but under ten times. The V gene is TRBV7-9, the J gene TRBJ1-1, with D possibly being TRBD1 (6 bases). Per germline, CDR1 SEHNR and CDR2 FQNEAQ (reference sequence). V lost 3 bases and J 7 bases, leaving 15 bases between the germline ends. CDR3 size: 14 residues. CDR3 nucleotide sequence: TGTGCCAGCAGCTTTACGACAGGTTGGGGTGAAGCTTTCTTT. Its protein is CASSFTTGWGEAFF.

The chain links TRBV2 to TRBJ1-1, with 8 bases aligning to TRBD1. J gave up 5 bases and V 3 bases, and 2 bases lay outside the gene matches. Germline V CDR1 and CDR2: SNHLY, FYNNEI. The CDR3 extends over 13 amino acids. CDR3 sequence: CASSDRGLTEAFF. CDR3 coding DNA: TGTGCCAGCAGTGACAGGGGGCTTACTGAAGCTTTCTTT.

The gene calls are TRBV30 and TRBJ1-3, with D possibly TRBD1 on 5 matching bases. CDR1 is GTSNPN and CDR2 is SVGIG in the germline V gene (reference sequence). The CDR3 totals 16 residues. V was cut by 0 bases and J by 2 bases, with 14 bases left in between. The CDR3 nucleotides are TGTGCCTGGAGTGTAGTTGCAGGGAAAACTGGAAACACCATATATTTT. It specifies CAWSVVAGKTGNTIYF. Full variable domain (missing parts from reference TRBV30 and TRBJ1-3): SQTIHQWPATLVQPVGSPLSLECTVEGTSNPNLYWYRQAAGRGLQLLFYSVGIGQISSEVPQNLSASRPQDRQFILSSKKLLLSDSGFYLCAWSVVAGKTGNTIYFGEGSWLTVV.

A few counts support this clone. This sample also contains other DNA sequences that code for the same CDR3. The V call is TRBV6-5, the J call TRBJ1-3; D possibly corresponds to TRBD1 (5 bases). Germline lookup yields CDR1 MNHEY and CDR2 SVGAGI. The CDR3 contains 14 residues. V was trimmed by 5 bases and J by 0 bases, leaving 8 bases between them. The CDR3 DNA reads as TGTGCCAGCAGTCCCACAGGCTCTGGAAACACCATATATTTT. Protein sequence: CASSPTGSGNTIYF.

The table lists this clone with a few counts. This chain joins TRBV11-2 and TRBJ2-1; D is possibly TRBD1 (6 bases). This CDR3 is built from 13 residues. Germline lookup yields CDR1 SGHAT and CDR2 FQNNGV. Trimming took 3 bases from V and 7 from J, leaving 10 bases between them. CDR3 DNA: TGTGCCAGCAGCTTTCAGGGGTGGAATGAGCAGTTCTTC. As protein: CASSFQGWNEQFF.